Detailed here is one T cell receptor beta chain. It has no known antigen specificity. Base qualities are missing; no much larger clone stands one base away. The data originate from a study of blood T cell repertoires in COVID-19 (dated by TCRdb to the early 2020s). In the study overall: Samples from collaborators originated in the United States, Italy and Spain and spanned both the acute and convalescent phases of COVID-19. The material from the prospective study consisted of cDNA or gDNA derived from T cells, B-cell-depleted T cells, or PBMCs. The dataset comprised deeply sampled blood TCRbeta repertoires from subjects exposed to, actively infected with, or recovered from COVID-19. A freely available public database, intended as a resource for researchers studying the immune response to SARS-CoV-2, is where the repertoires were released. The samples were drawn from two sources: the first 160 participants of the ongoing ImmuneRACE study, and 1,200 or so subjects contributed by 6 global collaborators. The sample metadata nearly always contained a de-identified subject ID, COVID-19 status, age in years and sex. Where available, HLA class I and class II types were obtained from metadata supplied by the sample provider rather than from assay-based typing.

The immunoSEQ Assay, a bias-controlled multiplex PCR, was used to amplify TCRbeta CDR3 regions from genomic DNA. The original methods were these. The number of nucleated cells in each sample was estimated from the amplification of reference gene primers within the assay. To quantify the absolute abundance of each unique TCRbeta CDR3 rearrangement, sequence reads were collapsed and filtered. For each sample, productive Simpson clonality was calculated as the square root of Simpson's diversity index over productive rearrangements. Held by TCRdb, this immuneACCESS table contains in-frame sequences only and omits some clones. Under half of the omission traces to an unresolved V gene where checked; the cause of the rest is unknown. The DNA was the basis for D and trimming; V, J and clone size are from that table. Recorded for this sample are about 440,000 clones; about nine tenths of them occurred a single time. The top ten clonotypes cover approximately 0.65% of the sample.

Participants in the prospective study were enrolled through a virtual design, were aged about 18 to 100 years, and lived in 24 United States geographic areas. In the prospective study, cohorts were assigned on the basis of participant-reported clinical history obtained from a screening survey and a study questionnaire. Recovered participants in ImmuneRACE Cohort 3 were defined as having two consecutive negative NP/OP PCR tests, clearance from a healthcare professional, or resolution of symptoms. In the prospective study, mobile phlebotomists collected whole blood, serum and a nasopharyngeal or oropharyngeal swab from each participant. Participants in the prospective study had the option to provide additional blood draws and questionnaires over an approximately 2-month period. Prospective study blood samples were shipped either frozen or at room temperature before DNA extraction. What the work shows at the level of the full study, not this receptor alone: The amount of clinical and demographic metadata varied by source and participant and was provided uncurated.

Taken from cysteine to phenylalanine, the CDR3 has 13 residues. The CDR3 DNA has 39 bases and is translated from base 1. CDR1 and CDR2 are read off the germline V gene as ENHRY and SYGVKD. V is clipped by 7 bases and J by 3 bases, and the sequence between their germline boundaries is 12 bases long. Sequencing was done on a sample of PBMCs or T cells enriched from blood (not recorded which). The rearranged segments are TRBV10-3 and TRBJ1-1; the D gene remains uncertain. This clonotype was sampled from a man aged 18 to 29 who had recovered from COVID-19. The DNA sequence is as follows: TGTGCCATCAAATCCGGGGAATACACTGAAGCTTTCTTT. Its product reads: CAIKSGEYTEAFF.